This entry concerns a single T cell receptor (beta chain). Its antigen is unknown. Sample donors were healthy Caucasian individuals that came from Russia, aged 6 to 90. Primed by a sample-barcoded 5' primer and a J-beta primer mix, a second PCR proceeded for 7 to 11 cycles. Researchers report that each sample yielded at least 2.5 million CDR3-containing paired-end reads. TCRdb used MiXCR to reprocess the 5' RACE reads, holding one entry per CDR3 protein. The table lists about 830,000 distinct CDR3 sequences, around 68% of them singletons. This entry is derived from a study of blood T cells in healthy people across ages. General study findings and limits: Any changes in expanded clonotypes were possibly confounded, as donor CMV status remained unknown.

The sequence derives from a man in his thirties or forties in good health. Sequenced input: blood.

CDR3 sequence: CSASQRGGDEQFF. DNA of the CDR3: TGCAGTGCCTCTCAGCGGGGGGGCGATGAGCAGTTCTTC. The V call is TRBV20-1, the J call TRBJ2-1, with TRBD2 matching 10 bases. Germline loops: CDR1 DFQATT, CDR2 SNEGSKA (reference sequence). The CDR3 contains 13 residues. Trimming took 6 bases from V and 8 from J; bases not matched to a gene: 7.